The 24 T cell receptor beta chains presented below share a single source sample, sequenced in a study of shared clonotypes between healthy human individuals. The method was immunoSEQ multiplex PCR; TCRdb's version includes in-frame clones alone and lacks a portion of them. In the table there are 2 million to 2.5 million clones, under 95% of which are singletons. The source material was naive CD4+ T cells from PBMCs. Subset noted: CD45RA+ positively selected. The receptors stem from a man between 18 and 35 years old in good health. Some clones in this sample may be carry-over from other donors' samples.

The chain links TRBV7-8 to TRBJ1-1; D uncertain. Germline CDR1 SGHVS, CDR2 FQNEAQ. CDR3 length equals 14 residues. The ends were cut back, 1 base at V and 1 base at J, with 7 bases in the middle. CDR3 protein: CASSLVRRNTEAFF. The CDR3 coding sequence is TGTGCCAGCAGCTTAGTCCGGAGGAACACTGAAGCTTTCTTT.

Note on this clone: Other DNA sequences in this specimen translate into the identical CDR3. The rearrangement joins TRBV5-1 to TRBJ1-1; D is uncertain. Germline V gene sequence: CDR1 SGHRS, CDR2 YFSETQ. V lost 4 bases, J lost 0 bases, and 7 bases lay in between. The length of the CDR3 is 13 residues. This CDR3 is CASSPGVNTEAFF. CDR3 nucleotide sequence: TGCGCCAGCAGCCCCGGGGTGAACACTGAAGCTTTCTTT.

This chain links TRBV30 with TRBJ2-7, with 10 bases matching TRBD2. V was clipped by 7 bases and J by 6 bases; unmatched bases: 9. Per germline, CDR1 GTSNPN and CDR2 SVGIG (reference sequence). This CDR3 spans 13 amino acids. The chain's CDR3 is CASETSGIGEQYF. CDR3 in DNA: TGTGCCTCGGAAACTAGCGGGATTGGCGAGCAGTACTTC.

A few counts support this clone. The DNA for the CDR3 is TGCGCCAGCAGCGCGGGACTAGCGGGAGGGCCTTGGAAGTACTTC. Protein sequence: CASSAGLAGGPWKYF. The V and J genes are TRBV5-1 and TRBJ2-7; 16 bases align to TRBD2. Germline-derived CDR1 and CDR2 are SGHRS and YFSETQ. This CDR3 spans 15 amino acids. J lost 11 bases, V lost 4 bases, and 9 bases had no gene match.

This clone was recorded only once. V is TRBV25-1 and J is TRBJ1-1; 8 bases agree with TRBD1. The germline V gene has CDR1 MGHDK and CDR2 SYGVNS. The V and J ends lost 3 bases and 9 bases, in that order; junction bases with no gene match: 12. The CDR3 spans 15 residues. CDR3 coding DNA: TGTGCCAGCAGTGAGCAGACAGGGGTAATTGGGAAAGCTTTCTTT. This encodes CASSEQTGVIGKAFF.

This chain joins TRBV2 and TRBJ1-2, with a weak D call TRBD1 (6 bases). The germline gives CDR1 SNHLY, CDR2 FYNNEI. The V end was cut by 6 bases, the J end by 8 bases, with 19 bases between. The CDR3 contains 14 residues. The CDR3 loop reads CASRKTGLGGGYTF. Written as DNA, the CDR3 is TGTGCCAGCAGGAAAACAGGGTTGGGGGGCGGCTACACCTTC.

This chain joins TRBV28 and TRBJ2-6; 9 bases are shared with TRBD1. CDR3 length: 19 residues. V lost 5 bases to trimming and J lost 2 bases; unmatched junction nucleotides: 13. CDR1 and CDR2 from the germline V gene are MDHEN and SYDVKM. The CDR3 loop reads CASSVYMGTGITGANVLTF. CDR3 DNA sequence: TGTGCCAGCAGTGTCTATATGGGGACAGGGATAACTGGGGCCAACGTCCTGACTTTC.

The table lists this clone with a count of one. The V gene is TRBV2, the J gene TRBJ1-1; D unresolved. The CDR3 length is 13 residues. The germline CDR1 and CDR2 sequences are SNHLY and FYNNEI. Trimming shortened V by 4 bases and J by 5 bases, and 11 bases separated the two germline ends. CDR3 sequence (DNA): TGTGCCAGCAGTGCAGGTTGGGGAACTGAAGCTTTCTTT. It translates to CASSAGWGTEAFF. Combining the CDR3 with reference TRBV2 and TRBJ1-1 gives the whole variable domain EPEVTQTPSHQVTQMGQEVILRCVPISNHLYFYWYRQILGQKVEFLVSFYNNEISEKSEIFDDQFSVERPDGSNFTLKIRSTKLEDSAMYFCASSAGWGTEAFFGQGTRLTVV.

J is TRBJ2-7 and V is TRBV4-3, with TRBD1 matching over 9 bases. The V gene's germline CDR1 is LGHNA and CDR2 YSLEER. The CDR3 length is 17 residues. With V trimmed by 0 bases and J by 6 bases, 12 bases remained unmatched. In nucleotides, the CDR3 is TGCGCCAGCAGCCAAGATTTCTACGGGACAGGGACCCGCGAGCAGTACTTC. It translates to CASSQDFYGTGTREQYF.

This chain uses TRBV5-1 with TRBJ1-6; D is unresolved. The CDR3 is 14 amino acids. The germline V gene has CDR1 SGHRS and CDR2 YFSETQ. Between the trimmed V and J ends, which lost 1 base and 6 bases, there was a span of 8 bases. The CDR3 DNA reads as TGCGCCAGCAGCTTGAGGGTCGCTAATTCACCCCTCCACTTT. Its protein is CASSLRVANSPLHF.

The V gene is TRBV18, the J gene TRBJ1-1; no reliable D call. The CDR3 runs 14 residues. Germline V lookup: CDR1 KGHSH, CDR2 LQKENI. Between the trimmed V and J ends, which lost 3 bases and 1 base, there was a span of 9 bases. The CDR3 DNA reads as TGTGCCAGCTCACCCGGACGTTGGAACACTGAAGCTTTCTTT. Amino acids: CASSPGRWNTEAFF.

The chain recombines TRBV9 with TRBJ2-3, with D perhaps TRBD2 (7 bases). The CDR3 has 16 amino acids. Looked up from germline, CDR1 is SGDLS and CDR2 is YYNGEE. The germline V and J ends were trimmed by 4 bases and 4 bases, with 19 bases remaining between them. The CDR3 DNA reads TGTGCCAGCAGCCCTCGGACTTTGGGGGGGCCAGATACGCAGTATTTT. Encoded protein: CASSPRTLGGPDTQYF.

This clone was detected only once. This chain uses TRBV11-2 with TRBJ2-5, with 9 bases fitting TRBD2. CDR3 length: 17 residues. Trimming removed 0 bases from V and 3 bases from J; junction bases left unmatched: 8. Per the germline V gene, CDR1 is SGHAT and CDR2 is FQNNGV. The CDR3 here is CASSLDGRASGEETQYF. As DNA, the CDR3 is TGTGCCAGCAGCTTAGATGGGCGGGCTAGCGGGGAAGAGACCCAGTACTTC.

With respect to this clone: The same CDR3 also results from other DNA sequences found in this sample. This sequence joins TRBV5-1 and TRBJ2-7; D not resolved. Trimming pared 4 bases from V and 1 base from J, leaving 9 bases between. This CDR3 has 13 amino acids. Germline-derived CDR1 and CDR2 are SGHRS and YFSETQ. CDR3 DNA sequence: TGCGCCAGCAGCGGCGGTCCTTCCTACGAGCAGTACTTC. Protein product: CASSGGPSYEQYF.

Comments on this clone: The sample has other DNA sequences that encode this CDR3 too. The gene calls are TRBV5-1 and TRBJ1-1; 8 positions agree with TRBD1. The junction had 7 bases not matched to a gene; V was cut back by 4 bases and J by 5 bases. Germline CDR1 and CDR2: SGHRS and YFSETQ. This CDR3 comprises 14 residues. The CDR3 reads CASSVGQGGTEAFF. In DNA, the CDR3 is TGCGCCAGCAGCGTCGGACAGGGAGGGACTGAAGCTTTCTTT. The full variable domain, rest sourced from reference TRBV5-1 and TRBJ1-1, is KAGVTQTPRYLIKTRGQQVTLSCSPISGHRSVSWYQQTPGQGLQFLFEYFSETQRNKGNFPGRFSGRQFSNSRSEMNVSTLELGDSALYLCASSVGQGGTEAFFGQGTRLTVV.

V is TRBV5-1 and J is TRBJ2-6, with 7 bases matching TRBD1. The ends lost 7 bases at V and 0 bases at J; junction bases unmatched: 7. This CDR3 has 16 residues. From germline, CDR1 is SGHRS and CDR2 YFSETQ. CDR3 nucleotides: TGCGCCAGCCAGGGACAGCCCAACTCTGGGGCCAACGTCCTGACTTTC. Residues: CASQGQPNSGANVLTF.

The V and J genes are TRBV5-1 and TRBJ2-7; D not certain. The CDR3 is made up of 11 amino acids. CDR1 and CDR2 from the germline V gene are SGHRS and YFSETQ. V was cut by 10 bases and J by 0 bases, with 8 bases left in between. The DNA for the CDR3 is TGCGCCGCCTGCAACTCCTACGAGCAGTACTTC. Its protein is CAACNSYEQYF.

The chain carries TRBV7-2 and TRBJ2-5; TRBD2 matches at 8 bases. Germline assignment: CDR1 SGHTA and CDR2 FQGNSA. The V and J ends lost 5 bases and 2 bases, in that order; junction bases with no gene match: 4. The CDR3 is 14 amino acids. The CDR3 spells CASSRGGLQETQYF. Here the CDR3 DNA reads TGTGCCAGCAGCCGGGGGGGACTACAAGAGACCCAGTACTTC.

This clone was seen just once. The chain couples TRBV28 to TRBJ2-7; 7 bases agree with TRBD1. Germline lookup yields CDR1 MDHEN and CDR2 SYDVKM. With V trimmed by 2 bases and J by 5 bases, 6 bases remained unmatched. This CDR3 region has 14 residues. CDR3 amino acids: CASSLGDRAHEQYF. In nucleotides, the CDR3 is TGTGCCAGCAGTTTAGGTGACAGGGCCCACGAGCAGTACTTC.

The CDR3 DNA is TGCGCCAGCAGTCCGGACAGGGTATCTGGCTACACCTTC. This translates into CASSPDRVSGYTF. V and J are TRBV5-1 and TRBJ1-2; the match to TRBD1 covers 8 bases. The junction had 7 bases not matched to a gene; V was cut back by 5 bases and J by 7 bases. This CDR3 has 13 residues. In germline, CDR1 is SGHRS, CDR2 YFSETQ.

The chain links TRBV7-9 to TRBJ2-3, with TRBD2 matching 12 bases. Per germline, CDR1 SEHNR and CDR2 FQNEAQ (reference sequence). The CDR3 extends over 16 amino acids. V shed 3 bases and J 2 bases; nucleotides not matched to a gene: 3. The CDR3 nucleotides read TGTGCCAGCAGCTTTAGACTAGCGGGAGACACAGATACGCAGTATTTT. Translated, it gives CASSFRLAGDTDTQYF.

This chain joins TRBV7-2 and TRBJ2-1; 12 nucleotides line up with TRBD2. Per germline, CDR1 SGHTA and CDR2 FQGNSA. Trimming cost V 7 bases and J 14 bases; bases outside gene matches: 6. The length of the CDR3 is 12 residues. The CDR3 coding sequence is TGTGCCAGCAAACTAGCGGGAGGTAGGGAGTTCTTC. Residues: CASKLAGGREFF.

The V gene is TRBV2, the J gene TRBJ2-3; tentative D call: TRBD1 (6 bases). With 7 bases removed from V and 0 bases from J, the gap between germline ends came to 11 bases. This CDR3 is 14 amino acids long. Germline lookup yields CDR1 SNHLY and CDR2 FYNNEI. Here the CDR3 reads CASTMTGSTDTQYF. The CDR3 DNA reads as TGTGCCAGCACCATGACAGGAAGCACAGATACGCAGTATTTT. The complete variable domain, with remaining parts taken from reference TRBV2 and TRBJ2-3, reads EPEVTQTPSHQVTQMGQEVILRCVPISNHLYFYWYRQILGQKVEFLVSFYNNEISEKSEIFDDQFSVERPDGSNFTLKIRSTKLEDSAMYFCASTMTGSTDTQYFGPGTRLTVL.

This clone has a single count. This rearrangement joins TRBV2 to TRBJ1-1; D may be TRBD1 (6 bases). This CDR3 has 14 residues. Germline V lookup: CDR1 SNHLY, CDR2 FYNNEI. Deletions cut 8 bases from V and 2 bases from J, with 15 bases between. The CDR3 region is CASLRQAVNTEAFF. CDR3 DNA: TGTGCCAGCCTACGACAGGCAGTCAACACTGAAGCTTTCTTT.